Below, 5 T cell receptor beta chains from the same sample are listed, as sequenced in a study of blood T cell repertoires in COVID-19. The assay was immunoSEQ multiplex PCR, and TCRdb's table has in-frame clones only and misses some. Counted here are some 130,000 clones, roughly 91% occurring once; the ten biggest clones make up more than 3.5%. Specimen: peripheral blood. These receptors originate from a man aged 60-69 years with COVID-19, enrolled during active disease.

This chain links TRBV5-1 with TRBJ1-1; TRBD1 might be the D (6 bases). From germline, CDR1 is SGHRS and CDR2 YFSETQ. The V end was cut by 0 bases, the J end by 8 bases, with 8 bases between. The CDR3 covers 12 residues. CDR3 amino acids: CASSLVQGEAFF. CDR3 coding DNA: TGCGCCAGCAGCTTGGTACAGGGAGAAGCTTTCTTT.

Here the CDR3 DNA reads TGTGCCAGCAGCTCCGTCTCGGAAGGGGGCGAGCAGTACTTC. This translates into CASSSVSEGGEQYF. The V call is TRBV5-4, the J call TRBJ2-7; D is perhaps TRBD1 (6 bases). The CDR3 runs 14 residues. Germline V gives CDR1 SGHNT, CDR2 YYREEE (reference sequence). With 3 bases removed from V and 6 bases from J, the gap between germline ends came to 16 bases.

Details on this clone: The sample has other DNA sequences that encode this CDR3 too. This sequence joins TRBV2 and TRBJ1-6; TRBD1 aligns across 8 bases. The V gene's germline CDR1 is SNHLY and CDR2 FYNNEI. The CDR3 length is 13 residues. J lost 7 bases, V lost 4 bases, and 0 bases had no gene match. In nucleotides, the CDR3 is TGTGCCAGCAGTGGACAGGGGAATTCACCCCTCCACTTT. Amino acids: CASSGQGNSPLHF. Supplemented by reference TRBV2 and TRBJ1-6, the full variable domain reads EPEVTQTPSHQVTQMGQEVILRCVPISNHLYFYWYRQILGQKVEFLVSFYNNEISEKSEIFDDQFSVERPDGSNFTLKIRSTKLEDSAMYFCASSGQGNSPLHFGNGTRLTVT.

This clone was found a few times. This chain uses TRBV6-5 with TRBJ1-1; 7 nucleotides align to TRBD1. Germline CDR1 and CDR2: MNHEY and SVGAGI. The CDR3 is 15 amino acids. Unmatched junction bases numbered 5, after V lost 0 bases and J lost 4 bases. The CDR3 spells CASSYSMAGGTEAFF. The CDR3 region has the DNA TGTGCCAGCAGTTACTCGATGGCAGGGGGCACTGAAGCTTTCTTT.

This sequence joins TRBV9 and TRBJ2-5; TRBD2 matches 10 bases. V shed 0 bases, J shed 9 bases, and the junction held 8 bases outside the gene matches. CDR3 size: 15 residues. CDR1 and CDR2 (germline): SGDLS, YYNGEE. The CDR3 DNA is TGTGCCAGCAGCGTAGAGGCTAGCGGGGGCTTGGCCCAGTACTTC. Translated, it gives CASSVEASGGLAQYF.